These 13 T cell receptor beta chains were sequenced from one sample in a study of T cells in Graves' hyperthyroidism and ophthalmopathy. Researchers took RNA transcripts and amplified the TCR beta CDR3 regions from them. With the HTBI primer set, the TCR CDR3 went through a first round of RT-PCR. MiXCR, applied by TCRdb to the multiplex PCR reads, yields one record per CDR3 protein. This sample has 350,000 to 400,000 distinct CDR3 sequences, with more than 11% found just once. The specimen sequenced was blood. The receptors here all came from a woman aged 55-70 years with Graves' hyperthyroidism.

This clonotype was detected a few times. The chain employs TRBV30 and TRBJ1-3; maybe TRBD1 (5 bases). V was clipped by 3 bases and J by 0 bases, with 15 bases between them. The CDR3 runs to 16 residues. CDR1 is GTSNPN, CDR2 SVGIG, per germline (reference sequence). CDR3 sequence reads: CAWSRDGTNSGNTIYF. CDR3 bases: TGTGCCTGGAGCCGGGACGGAACAAACTCTGGAAACACCATATATTTT.

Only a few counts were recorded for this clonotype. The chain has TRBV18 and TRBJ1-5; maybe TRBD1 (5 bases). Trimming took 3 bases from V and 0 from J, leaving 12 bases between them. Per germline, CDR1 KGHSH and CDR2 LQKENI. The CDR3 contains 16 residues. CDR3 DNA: TGTGCCAGCTCACCCCTCGGCAGGGTTAGCAATCAGCCCCAGCATTTT. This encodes CASSPLGRVSNQPQHF. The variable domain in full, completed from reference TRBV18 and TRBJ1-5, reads NAGVMQNPRHLVRRRGQEARLRCSPMKGHSHVYWYRQLPEEGLKFMVYLQKENIIDESGMPKERFSAEFPKEGPSILRIQQVVRGDSAAYFCASSPLGRVSNQPQHFGDGTRLSIL.

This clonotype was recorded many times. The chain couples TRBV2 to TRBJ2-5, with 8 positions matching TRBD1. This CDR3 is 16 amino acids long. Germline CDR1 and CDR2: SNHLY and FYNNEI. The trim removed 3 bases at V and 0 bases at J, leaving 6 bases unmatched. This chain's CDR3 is CASSDQGAEYQETQYF. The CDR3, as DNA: TGTGCCAGCAGTGATCAGGGGGCGGAGTACCAAGAGACCCAGTACTTC.

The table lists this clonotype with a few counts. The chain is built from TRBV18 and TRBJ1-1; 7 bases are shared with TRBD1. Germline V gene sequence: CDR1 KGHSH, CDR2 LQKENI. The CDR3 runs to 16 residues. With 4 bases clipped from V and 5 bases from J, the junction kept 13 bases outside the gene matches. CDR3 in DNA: TGTGCCAGCTCACGTGGGACAGAGAGGGGTGGAACTGAAGCTTTCTTT. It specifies CASSRGTERGGTEAFF.

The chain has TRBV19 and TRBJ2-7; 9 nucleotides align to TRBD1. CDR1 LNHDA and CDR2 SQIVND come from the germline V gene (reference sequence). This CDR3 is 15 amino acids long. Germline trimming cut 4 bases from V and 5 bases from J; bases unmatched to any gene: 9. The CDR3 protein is CASSTSGTGRDEQYF. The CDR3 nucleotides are TGTGCCAGTAGTACCTCCGGGACAGGGAGGGACGAGCAGTACTTC.

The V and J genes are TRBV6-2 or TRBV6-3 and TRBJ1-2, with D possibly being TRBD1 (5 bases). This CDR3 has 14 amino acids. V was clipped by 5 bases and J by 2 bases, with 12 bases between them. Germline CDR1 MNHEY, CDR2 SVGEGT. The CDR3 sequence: CASSHVEGNYGYTF. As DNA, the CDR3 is TGTGCCAGCAGTCACGTGGAGGGGAACTATGGCTACACCTTC.

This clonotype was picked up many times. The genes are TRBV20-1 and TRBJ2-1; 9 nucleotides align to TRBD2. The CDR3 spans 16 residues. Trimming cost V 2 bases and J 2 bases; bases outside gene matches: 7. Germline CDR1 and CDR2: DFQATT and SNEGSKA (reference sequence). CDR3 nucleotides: TGCAGTGCTAGATCCTTAGCGGGAGTTACCTACAATGAGCAGTTCTTC. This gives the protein CSARSLAGVTYNEQFF.

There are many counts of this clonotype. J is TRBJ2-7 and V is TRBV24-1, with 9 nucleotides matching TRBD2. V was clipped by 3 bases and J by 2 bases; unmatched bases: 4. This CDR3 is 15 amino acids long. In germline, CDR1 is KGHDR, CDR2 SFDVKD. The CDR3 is CATSDGSGSAYEQYF. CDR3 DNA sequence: TGTGCCACCAGTGATGGTAGCGGGAGCGCCTACGAGCAGTACTTC.

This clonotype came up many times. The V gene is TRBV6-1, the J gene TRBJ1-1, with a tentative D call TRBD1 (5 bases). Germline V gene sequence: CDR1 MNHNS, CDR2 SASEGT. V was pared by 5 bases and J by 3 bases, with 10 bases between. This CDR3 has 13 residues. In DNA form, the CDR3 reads TGTGCCAGCAGTTGGGGGATGGACACTGAAGCTTTCTTT. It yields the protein CASSWGMDTEAFF.

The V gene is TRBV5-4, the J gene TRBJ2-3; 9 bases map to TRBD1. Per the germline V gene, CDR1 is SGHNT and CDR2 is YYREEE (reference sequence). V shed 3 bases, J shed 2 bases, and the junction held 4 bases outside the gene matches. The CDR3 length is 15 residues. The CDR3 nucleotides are TGTGCCAGCAGCTCTGGACAGGGGTACACAGATACGCAGTATTTT. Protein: CASSSGQGYTDTQYF.

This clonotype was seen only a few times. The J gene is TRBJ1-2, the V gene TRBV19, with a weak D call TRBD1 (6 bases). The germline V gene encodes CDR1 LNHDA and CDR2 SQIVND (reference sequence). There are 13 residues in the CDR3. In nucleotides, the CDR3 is TGTCGCCGAGGGGGGGGGCGCCGGTATGGCTACACCTTC. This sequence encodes CRRGGGRRYGYTF.

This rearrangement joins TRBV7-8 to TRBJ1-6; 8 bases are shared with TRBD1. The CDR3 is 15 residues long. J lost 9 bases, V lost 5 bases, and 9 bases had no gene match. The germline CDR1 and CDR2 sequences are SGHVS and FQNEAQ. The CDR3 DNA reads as TGTGCCAGCAGCCGAGTTGGACAGGGTTCTTCACCCCTCCACTTT. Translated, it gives CASSRVGQGSSPLHF.

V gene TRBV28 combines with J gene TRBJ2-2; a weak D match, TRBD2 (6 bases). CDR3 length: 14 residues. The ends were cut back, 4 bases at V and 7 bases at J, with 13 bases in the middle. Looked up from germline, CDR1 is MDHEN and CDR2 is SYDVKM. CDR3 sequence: CASSSLGGYGELFF. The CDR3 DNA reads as TGTGCCAGCAGTTCCCTTGGGGGGTACGGGGAGCTGTTTTTT.